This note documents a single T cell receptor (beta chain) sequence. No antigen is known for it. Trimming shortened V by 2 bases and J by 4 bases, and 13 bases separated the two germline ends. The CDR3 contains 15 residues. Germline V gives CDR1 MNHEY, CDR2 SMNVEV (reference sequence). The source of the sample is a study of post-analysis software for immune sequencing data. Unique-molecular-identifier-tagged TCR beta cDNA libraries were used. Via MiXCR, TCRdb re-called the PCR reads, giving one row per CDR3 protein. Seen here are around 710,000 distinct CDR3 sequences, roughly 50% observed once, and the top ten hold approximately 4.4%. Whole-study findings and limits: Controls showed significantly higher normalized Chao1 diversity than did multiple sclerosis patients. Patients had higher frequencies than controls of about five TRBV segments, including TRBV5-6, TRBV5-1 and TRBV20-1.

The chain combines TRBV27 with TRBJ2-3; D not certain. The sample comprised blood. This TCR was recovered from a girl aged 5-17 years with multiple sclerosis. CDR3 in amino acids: CASSLRTALPDTQYF. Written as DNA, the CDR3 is TGTGCCAGCAGTTTACGTACCGCTCTCCCAGATACGCAGTATTTT.